The 9 T cell receptor beta chains presented below share a single source sample, sequenced in a study of blood T cell repertoires in COVID-19. Repertoires were generated with immunoSEQ multiplex PCR, while TCRdb's copy carries only in-frame clones and drops some. This sample has around 200,000 clones; more than 75% occur once, and the top ten carry around 5%. Sequencing used PBMCs or T cells enriched from blood (not recorded which). These TCRs come from a man in his forties or fifties with acute COVID-19.

The chain is built from TRBV28 and TRBJ2-5, with TRBD1 identical over 11 bases. CDR3 size: 15 residues. After removal of 6 bases from V and 5 bases from J, the junction contained 8 bases not matched to a gene. The germline V gene encodes CDR1 MDHEN and CDR2 SYDVKM. Here the CDR3 reads CASSEGQGVWETQYF. In DNA form, the CDR3 reads TGTGCCAGCAGCGAGGGACAGGGGGTTTGGGAGACCCAGTACTTC.

For the CDR3, the DNA is TGTGCCAGCAGTGAAGAGAGGACTAGCGGGACCGAGCAGTACTTC. Amino acid sequence: CASSEERTSGTEQYF. The rearrangement links TRBV2 to TRBJ2-7; TRBD2 agrees at 12 bases. From germline, CDR1 is SNHLY and CDR2 FYNNEI. This CDR3 has 15 residues. J gave up 6 bases and V 1 base, and 4 bases lay outside the gene matches.

The CDR3 DNA reads TGTGCCAGCAGAGTCGGGGGACTGTACCAAGAGACCCAGTACTTC. The encoded protein is CASRVGGLYQETQYF. This rearrangement joins TRBV6-5 to TRBJ2-5; D perhaps matches TRBD2 (6 bases). In germline, CDR1 is MNHEY, CDR2 SVGAGI. The CDR3 extends over 15 amino acids. V was shortened by 6 bases and J by 0 bases, with 14 bases between the two germline ends.

The chain recombines TRBV6-5 with TRBJ1-2; 8 bases are shared with TRBD1. The J segment lost 7 bases and the V segment lost 4 bases, leaving 8 bases of the junction unmatched. The CDR3 has 14 residues. CDR1 and CDR2 from the germline V gene are MNHEY and SVGAGI. This chain's CDR3 is CASSWSGGAGGYTF. In nucleotides, the CDR3 is TGTGCCAGCAGTTGGTCAGGGGGCGCGGGTGGCTACACCTTC.

The CDR3 reads CASSFGLAGVVKGANVLTF. In DNA, the CDR3 is TGTGCCAGCAGCTTTGGGCTAGCGGGAGTGGTAAAGGGGGCCAACGTCCTGACTTTC. The V call is TRBV7-3, the J call TRBJ2-6, with 10 nucleotides matching TRBD2. The V gene's germline CDR1 is SGHTA and CDR2 FQGTGA. This CDR3 comprises 19 residues. The V gene end was trimmed by 3 bases and the J gene end by 4 bases; junction bases not matched to a gene: 12.

The chain links TRBV4-2 to TRBJ2-4, with D unclear. CDR1 and CDR2 (germline): LGHNA, YNFKEQ. The ends were cut back, 0 bases at V and 1 base at J, with 4 bases in the middle. The CDR3 is 14 residues long. The CDR3 protein is CASSQDSAKNIQYF. CDR3 in DNA: TGTGCCAGCAGCCAAGATAGCGCCAAAAACATTCAGTACTTC.

The chain carries TRBV18 and TRBJ1-1; D is unresolved. The V end lost 6 bases, the J end lost 4 bases, and 12 bases lay between the germline ends. This CDR3 comprises 13 residues. Germline-derived CDR1 and CDR2 are KGHSH and LQKENI. In DNA, the CDR3 is TGTGCCAGCTCCCCTCTGGAGGGCACTGAAGCTTTCTTT. It codes for CASSPLEGTEAFF. The complete variable domain, with remaining parts taken from reference TRBV18 and TRBJ1-1, reads NAGVMQNPRHLVRRRGQEARLRCSPMKGHSHVYWYRQLPEEGLKFMVYLQKENIIDESGMPKERFSAEFPKEGPSILRIQQVVRGDSAAYFCASSPLEGTEAFFGQGTRLTVV.

This sequence joins TRBV18 and TRBJ1-6; no clear D. This CDR3 spans 14 amino acids. The V gene's germline CDR1 is KGHSH and CDR2 LQKENI. V shed 0 bases and J shed 14 bases, with 14 bases lying between them. CDR3 residues: CASSPPTYPPTLHF. CDR3 bases: TGTGCCAGCTCACCACCGACATACCCGCCGACCCTCCACTTT.

The chain couples TRBV7-2 to TRBJ1-2, with TRBD1 matching 8 bases. This CDR3 is built from 15 residues. The germline gives CDR1 SGHTA, CDR2 FQGNSA. Losses at the gene ends were 1 base for V and 2 bases for J; bases not matched to a gene: 3. CDR3 bases: TGTGCCAGCAGCTTAGGATCAGGGGGCAACTATGGCTACACCTTC. Translated, it gives CASSLGSGGNYGYTF.